The 7 T cell receptor beta chains listed next were all sequenced from one sample in a study of T-cell memory formation after mild COVID-19. TCRdb called the 5' RACE reads again in MiXCR, with one record for every CDR3 protein. Altogether some 210,000 distinct CDR3 sequences are present, around 17% being singletons, with the ten largest covering about 2.4%. The specimen was PBMCs or a T cell subset sorted from them (not recorded which). These receptor sequences come from an adult woman who had mild COVID-19 (a few samples of this study predate the infection). Cell type and time point are not known.

This clonotype was seen a handful of times. The rearrangement links TRBV10-3 to TRBJ2-4, with TRBD1 identical over 9 bases. With V trimmed by 2 bases and J by 1 base, 3 bases remained unmatched. Germline V lookup: CDR1 ENHRY, CDR2 SYGVKD. The length of the CDR3 is 16 residues. The CDR3 coding sequence is TGTGCCATCAGTGAGGGGACAGGGATGGCCAAAAACATTCAGTACTTC. It is translated as CAISEGTGMAKNIQYF.

The chain is built from TRBV7-9 and TRBJ1-5, with D tentatively TRBD1 (5 bases). Trimming stripped 1 base from V and 2 bases from J, with 15 bases between. CDR3 length equals 17 residues. Germline loops: CDR1 SEHNR, CDR2 FQNEAQ (reference sequence). The CDR3 region has the DNA TGTGCCAGCAGCTTAGGGACTCCGGGGGTGGGCAATCAGCCCCAGCATTTT. Its protein product is CASSLGTPGVGNQPQHF.

This clonotype was seen more than once but under ten times. This sequence joins TRBV12-3 or TRBV12-4 and TRBJ2-7; 12 bases are shared with TRBD2. The CDR3 has 18 amino acids. V gave up 1 base and J gave up 5 bases; unmatched junction bases: 12. Here the CDR3 reads CASSLGLAGGIGSHEQYF. CDR3 bases: TGTGCCAGCAGTTTAGGCCTAGCGGGAGGGATCGGGTCCCACGAGCAGTACTTC.

This clonotype was seen only a few times. V usage is TRBV20-1 and J usage is TRBJ1-1; D unclear. Per germline, CDR1 DFQATT and CDR2 SNEGSKA (reference sequence). Trimming took 3 bases from V and 11 from J, leaving 10 bases between them. The CDR3 is 10 amino acids. The CDR3 region is CSASGGLAFF. The CDR3 DNA reads TGCAGTGCTAGCGGAGGGCTGGCTTTCTTT.

This clonotype was counted between two and nine times. V is TRBV11-3 and J is TRBJ1-1; D not resolved. Germline values: CDR1 SGHNT, CDR2 YENEEA. V lost 1 base and J lost 5, with 17 bases in between. This CDR3 has 16 amino acids. The CDR3 DNA is TGTGCCAGCAGCTTAGGATCACGCGGGTTAATTACTGAAGCTTTCTTT. As protein: CASSLGSRGLITEAFF.

The rearrangement uses TRBV7-2 and TRBJ1-2; D perhaps matches TRBD1 (5 bases). This CDR3 has 15 residues. With 1 base removed from V and 4 bases from J, the gap between germline ends came to 13 bases. Germline CDR1 reads SGHTA; CDR2 reads FQGNSA. DNA for the CDR3: TGTGCCAGCAGCTTAGGGTTCTCCCAGGGCTATGGCTACACCTTC. Protein: CASSLGFSQGYGYTF.

V gene TRBV29-1 combines with J gene TRBJ2-1; D perhaps matches TRBD2 (7 bases). CDR1 is SQVTM and CDR2 is ANQGSEA in the germline V gene. The CDR3 loop spans 15 amino acids. V lost 7 bases to trimming and J lost 3 bases, with 19 bases between them. For the CDR3, the DNA is TGCAGCGCCTCGGGGGTAGGGGGGGGCTACAATGAGCAGTTCTTC. Protein: CSASGVGGGYNEQFF.